This TCR beta chain is drawn from a study of cytomegalovirus exposure and HLA in healthy donors. Points from the study as a whole: TCR beta V- and J-gene trimming was later associated with a missense DCLRE1C variant. Presence/absence results assume similar sequencing depth per donor, which may not hold. Later work associated 16,951 TCR beta sequences with HLA alleles at 0.05 false discovery rate.

Likely unrecorded immune exposures existed in these nominally healthy donors. Details on this clone: Its antigen is unknown.

Use of 60 Vbeta and 13 Jbeta primers characterized the PCR. Clones were read by immunoSEQ multiplex PCR, and TCRdb kept only the in-frame ones, dropping some. This table has 200,000 to 250,000 clones, about 81% appearing once. The CDR3 length is 19 residues. V lost 1 base and J 3 bases, leaving 21 bases between the germline ends. Germline loops: CDR1 SGHVS, CDR2 FQNEAQ. The V and J genes are TRBV7-8 and TRBJ2-2; D is ambiguous. This TCR derives from a woman in her thirties or forties in good health and CMV-seropositive. Sequenced: PBMCs. DNA of the CDR3: TGTGCCAGCAGCTTAGACGGCGGTTTCAGAAATGCGCACACCGGGGAGCTGTTTTTT. Translation: CASSLDGGFRNAHTGELFF.